The 13 T cell receptor beta chains below all came from one sample that was sequenced in a study of blood T cell repertoires in COVID-19. Generated by immunoSEQ multiplex PCR, the TCRdb table keeps only in-frame clones and is missing some. The sample includes about 200,000 clones, 88% seen only once; the top ten take around 1.5%. The sample comprised peripheral blood. The receptors originated from a man aged 18 to 29 with active or convalescent COVID-19.

The V call is TRBV5-1, the J call TRBJ2-1; TRBD1 might be the D (5 bases). Germline CDR1 and CDR2: SGHRS and YFSETQ. The CDR3 loop spans 17 amino acids. Trimming removed 0 bases from V and 0 bases from J, with 13 bases in between. In DNA form, the CDR3 reads TGCGCCAGCAGCTTGGAGGGGCAGGTCCACTCCTACAATGAGCAGTTCTTC. Protein product: CASSLEGQVHSYNEQFF.

The rearrangement joins TRBV3-1 (or the pseudogene TRBV3-2) to TRBJ1-3; TRBD1 is a possible D gene (6 bases). Germline V gene data show CDR1 as LGHDT and CDR2 as YNNKEL (reference sequence). The CDR3 runs 14 residues. The germline V and J ends were trimmed by 7 bases and 1 base, with 11 bases remaining between them. DNA for the CDR3: TGTGCCAGCACCCACACAGGGTCTGGAAACACCATATATTTT. Its translation: CASTHTGSGNTIYF.

The chain combines TRBV5-6 with TRBJ1-3; D may be TRBD1 (6 bases). In germline, CDR1 is SGHDT, CDR2 YYEEEE. V was trimmed by 2 bases and J by 3 bases, leaving 12 bases between them. The CDR3 runs to 15 residues. The CDR3 here is CASSFSAGVGNTIYF. CDR3 DNA: TGTGCCAGCAGCTTTTCTGCAGGGGTTGGAAACACCATATATTTT.

This chain connects TRBV3-1 (or the pseudogene TRBV3-2) to TRBJ2-7, with no clear D. Germline V gives CDR1 LGHDT, CDR2 YNNKEL (reference sequence). V lost 4 bases, J lost 3 bases, and 10 bases lay in between. The CDR3 runs to 13 residues. CDR3 residues: CASSPPGVYEQYF. DNA for the CDR3: TGTGCCAGCAGCCCCCCCGGAGTCTACGAGCAGTACTTC.

This clone was seen only once. The gene calls are TRBV18 and TRBJ1-2; D is uncertain. The germline V gene has CDR1 KGHSH and CDR2 LQKENI. This CDR3 region has 12 residues. The germline V and J ends were trimmed by 5 bases and 6 bases, with 10 bases remaining between them. CDR3 in DNA: TGTGCCAGCTCAGTCGAGCTAAATGGCTACACCTTC. It yields the protein CASSVELNGYTF.

The chain is built from TRBV14 and TRBJ1-2, with 7 bases identical to TRBD1. Germline V gene sequence: CDR1 SGHDN, CDR2 FVKESK. V trimming: 4 bases; J trimming: 4 bases; junction bases outside the gene matches: 12. This CDR3 has 16 amino acids. CDR3 DNA sequence: TGTGCCAGCAGCCTCCGGGACAGCCAACCACTCTATGGCTACACCTTC. Amino acid sequence: CASSLRDSQPLYGYTF. Variable domain in full (rest from reference TRBV14 and TRBJ1-2): EAGVTQFPSHSVIEKGQTVTLRCDPISGHDNLYWYRRVMGKEIKFLLHFVKESKQDESGMPNNRFLAERTGGTYSTLKVQPAELEDSGVYFCASSLRDSQPLYGYTFGSGTRLTVV.

This chain joins TRBV10-3 and TRBJ2-7, with D possibly being TRBD1 (6 bases). The CDR3 contains 12 residues. Germline V gene data show CDR1 as ENHRY and CDR2 as SYGVKD. Trimming stripped 10 bases from V and 2 bases from J, with 12 bases between. For the CDR3, the DNA is TGTGCCAGCCGACAGGATGCCTACGAGCAGTACTTC. This translates into CASRQDAYEQYF.

The chain links TRBV5-6 to TRBJ1-3; 8 positions agree with TRBD1. This CDR3 has 19 amino acids. J gave up 0 bases and V 1 base, and 12 bases lay outside the gene matches. Germline CDR1 reads SGHDT; CDR2 reads YYEEEE. CDR3 residues: CASSLYGTGLLLSGNTIYF. The CDR3 DNA reads as TGTGCCAGCAGCTTGTATGGGACAGGACTCTTACTCTCTGGAAACACCATATATTTT.

Only a few counts were recorded for this clone. The J gene is TRBJ1-2, the V gene TRBV5-6, with D possibly being TRBD1 (6 bases). Trimming stripped 3 bases from V and 5 bases from J, with 20 bases between. Germline-derived CDR1 and CDR2 are SGHDT and YYEEEE. This CDR3 has 16 residues. In nucleotides, the CDR3 is TGTGCCAGCAGCTCCGGACAGACCGTTACTGGTTATGGCTACACCTTC. Translation: CASSSGQTVTGYGYTF.

This clone was counted a few times. The chain uses TRBV5-1 and TRBJ2-7; a weak D match, TRBD2 (5 bases). CDR1 SGHRS and CDR2 YFSETQ come from the germline V gene. V was trimmed by 5 bases and J by 4 bases, leaving 16 bases between them. The CDR3 runs 14 residues. CDR3 protein: CASRVTTSSYEQYF. The CDR3 DNA sequence: TGCGCCAGCAGAGTGACTACATCCTCTTACGAGCAGTACTTC.

CDR3 residues: CATSAFGLAGQFF. The CDR3 DNA reads as TGTGCCACCAGTGCGTTCGGACTAGCGGGGCAGTTCTTC. The genes are TRBV24-1 and TRBJ2-1; 11 nucleotides line up with TRBD2. V lost 5 bases to trimming and J lost 12 bases; unmatched junction nucleotides: 5. The CDR3 is 13 residues long. CDR1 and CDR2 from the germline V gene are KGHDR and SFDVKD.

The chain recombines TRBV7-2 with TRBJ1-2, with D unresolved. The CDR3 covers 14 residues. V lost 2 bases and J lost 4, with 11 bases in between. Germline values: CDR1 SGHTA, CDR2 FQGNSA. The CDR3 DNA follows: TGTGCCAGCAGCTTAACTAGGGAGGGCTATGGCTACACCTTC. This translates into CASSLTREGYGYTF.

V usage is TRBV19 and J usage is TRBJ1-1; TRBD1 matches at 7 bases. The CDR3 spans 14 residues. The V segment lost 5 bases and the J segment 11 bases; nucleotides outside the gene matches: 14. Per germline, CDR1 LNHDA and CDR2 SQIVND (reference sequence). The CDR3 is CASSSSDRALRAFF. The CDR3 nucleotides read TGTGCCAGTAGTTCATCCGACAGGGCCCTTCGGGCTTTCTTT.